This T cell receptor beta chain was sequenced during a study of blood T cell repertoires in COVID-19. The overall study: Italy, Spain and the United States were the sources of the convalescent and acute COVID-19 samples. Sources were T cells, B-cell-depleted T cells, or PBMCs; the material itself was cDNA or gDNA.

Cohort allocation depended upon clinical history that participants reported. Method: immunoSEQ multiplex PCR; TCRdb's copy keeps in-frame clones and lacks some. The data show some 200,000 clones, with approximately 83% seen just once and roughly 1.3% held by the top ten. The germline gives CDR1 MGHRA, CDR2 YSYEKL. This CDR3 is 14 amino acids long. V dropped 1 base and J dropped 4; count of bases not matched to a gene: 0. The chain couples TRBV4-1 to TRBJ2-7; 11 nucleotides match TRBD1. Sequences were obtained from PBMCs or T cells enriched from blood (not recorded which). The sequence came from a woman aged 35 to 49 with acute COVID-19. As DNA, the CDR3 is TGCGCCAGCAGCCAAGGGGACAGGGGGTACGAGCAGTACTTC. Translated: CASSQGDRGYEQYF.